This T cell receptor beta chain was identified in a study of blood T cell repertoires in COVID-19. Study members were between about 18 and 95 years old and lived in fewer than 30 US regions. Before being deemed recovered, Cohort 3 donors had two negative PCRs, clearance, or symptom resolution. Per the authors' pipeline: Amplification from reference gene primers served as the basis for estimated nucleated cell counts. Repertoires were generated with immunoSEQ multiplex PCR, while TCRdb's copy carries only in-frame clones and drops some. Clonal size and the V and J genes are those of that table, whereas D and trimming came from the DNA. The sample lists approximately 490,000 clones; roughly nine tenths were seen once. With 1 base removed from V and 7 bases from J, the gap between germline ends came to 9 bases. Germline CDR1 SGHRS, CDR2 YFSETQ. There are 14 residues in the CDR3.

The J gene is TRBJ1-6, the V gene TRBV5-1; tentative D call: TRBD1 (5 bases). Input material: PBMCs or T cells enriched from blood (not recorded which). The sequence came from a woman aged 55-75 years who had recovered from COVID-19. The CDR3 loop reads CASSLNQGNSPLHF. CDR3 bases: TGCGCCAGCAGCTTGAACCAGGGAAATTCACCCCTCCACTTT.